A single sample is the source of the 13 T cell receptor beta chains below, sequenced in a study of blood T cell repertoires in COVID-19. Profiled with immunoSEQ multiplex PCR; TCRdb holds only in-frame clones, not every one. The table shows 95,000 to 100,000 clones, with about 85% occurring only once. Sequenced material: peripheral blood. The receptors originated from a woman between 65 and 79 years old with active or convalescent COVID-19.

V is TRBV24-1 and J is TRBJ1-6; 8 bases are a match to TRBD1. Trimming took 3 bases from V and 6 from J; bases not matched to a gene: 6. CDR3 length: 16 amino acids. The germline V gene encodes CDR1 KGHDR and CDR2 SFDVKD. The CDR3 DNA sequence: TGTGCCACCAGTGATCCTGGACAGGGAGGTAATTCACCCCTCCACTTT. This sequence encodes CATSDPGQGGNSPLHF.

This chain joins TRBV9 and TRBJ2-3, with TRBD2 matching over 14 bases. This CDR3 region has 15 residues. Germline CDR1 SGDLS, CDR2 YYNGEE. V was clipped by 4 bases and J by 8 bases; unmatched bases: 6. CDR3 sequence reads: CASSPGLAGVATQYF. The CDR3, as DNA: TGTGCCAGCAGCCCGGGACTAGCGGGAGTTGCTACGCAGTATTTT.

V is TRBV27 and J is TRBJ2-7; 11 nucleotides line up with TRBD1. The length of the CDR3 is 14 residues. The V gene end was trimmed by 2 bases and the J gene end by 6 bases; junction bases not matched to a gene: 3. The germline CDR1 and CDR2 sequences are MNHEY and SMNVEV (reference sequence). The CDR3 sequence is CASSLGTGGREQYF. The CDR3 bases are TGTGCCAGCAGTTTAGGGACAGGGGGACGCGAGCAGTACTTC.

J is TRBJ2-5 and V is TRBV7-6, with TRBD1 identical over 9 bases. The CDR3 loop spans 17 amino acids. Germline CDR1 is SGHVS and CDR2 is FNYEAQ. V shed 5 bases and J 2 bases; nucleotides not matched to a gene: 12. CDR3 protein: CASSLNYPGQGQETQYF. The CDR3 DNA is TGTGCCAGCAGCCTAAACTACCCGGGACAGGGACAAGAGACCCAGTACTTC. Looking up the rest from reference TRBV7-6 and TRBJ2-5 gives the full variable domain: GAGVSQSPRYKVTKRGQDVALRCDPISGHVSLYWYRQALGQGPEFLTYFNYEAQQDKSGLPNDRFSAERPEGSISTLTIQRTEQRDSAMYRCASSLNYPGQGQETQYFGPGTRLLVL.

This CDR3 is CASSPTSGQGAGNTIYF. In DNA, the CDR3 is TGTGCCAGCTCACCAACATCTGGACAGGGGGCCGGTAACACCATATATTTT. The rearrangement joins TRBV18 to TRBJ1-3; 11 bases map to TRBD1. This CDR3 contains 17 residues. J was trimmed by 7 bases and V by 2 bases; bases with no gene match: 10. CDR1 is KGHSH, CDR2 LQKENI, per germline.

This clone was observed a single time. The chain is built from TRBV7-9 and TRBJ1-1, with 9 nucleotides matching TRBD1. The J segment lost 11 bases and the V segment lost 3 bases, leaving 4 bases of the junction unmatched. CDR3 size: 12 residues. CDR1 and CDR2 (germline): SEHNR, FQNEAQ (reference sequence). CDR3 loop: CASSLGQGRAFF. The CDR3 nucleotides are TGTGCCAGCAGCTTGGGACAGGGTCGGGCTTTCTTT.

The chain combines TRBV2 with TRBJ2-7; D is possibly TRBD1 (6 bases). Trimming pared 8 bases from V and 4 bases from J, leaving 18 bases between. CDR1 is SNHLY and CDR2 is FYNNEI in the germline V gene. This CDR3 has 14 amino acids. This CDR3 reads CASASTGQPYEQYF. The CDR3 DNA reads as TGTGCCAGCGCTTCGACGGGACAACCTTACGAGCAGTACTTC. The whole variable domain, remainder taken from reference TRBV2 and TRBJ2-7, is EPEVTQTPSHQVTQMGQEVILRCVPISNHLYFYWYRQILGQKVEFLVSFYNNEISEKSEIFDDQFSVERPDGSNFTLKIRSTKLEDSAMYFCASASTGQPYEQYFGPGTRLTVT.

V gene TRBV30 combines with J gene TRBJ2-7; 8 bases are shared with TRBD2. Germline V gene lookup returns CDR1 GTSNPN and CDR2 SVGIG (reference sequence). The trim removed 4 bases at V and 5 bases at J, leaving 13 bases unmatched. The CDR3 totals 15 residues. The CDR3 loop reads CAWISGTRGRDEQYF. In DNA, the CDR3 is TGTGCCTGGATATCCGGGACTAGGGGAAGAGACGAGCAGTACTTC.

V is TRBV7-9 and J is TRBJ2-1, with TRBD2 identical over 7 bases. Germline trimming cut 5 bases from V and 4 bases from J; bases unmatched to any gene: 14. The CDR3 is 17 residues long. Per germline, CDR1 SEHNR and CDR2 FQNEAQ (reference sequence). The CDR3 is CASSLWDYSSRYNEQFF. Here the CDR3 DNA reads TGTGCCAGCAGCCTATGGGACTACTCTAGCAGATACAATGAGCAGTTCTTC. The variable domain in full, with the rest retrieved from reference TRBV7-9 and TRBJ2-1, is DTGVSQNPRHKITKRGQNVTFRCDPISEHNRLYWYRQTLGQGPEFLTYFQNEAQLEKSRLLSDRFSAERPKGSFSTLEIQRTEQGDSAMYLCASSLWDYSSRYNEQFFGPGTRLTVL.

The chain carries TRBV20-1 and TRBJ1-4; TRBD1 might be the D (6 bases). The CDR3 loop spans 11 amino acids. The germline gives CDR1 DFQATT, CDR2 SNEGSKA (reference sequence). CDR3 nucleotide sequence: TGCAGCGTAGGGACAAATGAAAAACTGTTTTTT. Its protein product is CSVGTNEKLFF.

This clone was recorded only once. This sequence joins TRBV7-2 and TRBJ1-2; a weak D match, TRBD1 (5 bases). With 1 base removed from V and 8 bases from J, the gap between germline ends came to 14 bases. The length of the CDR3 is 14 residues. From germline, CDR1 is SGHTA and CDR2 FQGNSA. The CDR3: CASSLVRQGWGYTF. The CDR3 DNA follows: TGTGCCAGCAGCTTAGTTCGGCAGGGATGGGGCTACACCTTC.

V gene TRBV18 combines with J gene TRBJ2-3; 11 nucleotides align to TRBD1. J was trimmed by 6 bases and V by 3 bases; bases with no gene match: 5. Germline-derived CDR1 and CDR2 are KGHSH and LQKENI. The CDR3 has 15 amino acids. The CDR3 sequence: CASSPRTGGADTQYF. The CDR3 nucleotides are TGTGCCAGCTCACCCCGGACAGGGGGCGCGGATACGCAGTATTTT.

V usage is TRBV4-2 and J usage is TRBJ1-1, with 7 bases aligning to TRBD1. The J segment lost 5 bases and the V segment lost 2 bases, leaving 8 bases of the junction unmatched. CDR1 LGHNA and CDR2 YNFKEQ come from the germline V gene. This CDR3 is 15 amino acids long. The CDR3 protein is CASSQQGVGETEAFF. The DNA of the CDR3 is TGTGCCAGCAGCCAACAGGGGGTGGGTGAGACTGAAGCTTTCTTT.